This is a list of T cell receptor beta chains from one sample in a study of T cell repertoires in cytomegalovirus infection. Each CDR3 protein gets one entry after TCRdb re-called the reads with MiXCR. The sample shows some 700,000 distinct CDR3 sequences, less than 40% of them seen only once. The sequencing sample was made of PBMCs. Receptors were obtained from a human donor in good health (CMV status not recorded). Some clones in this sample may be carry-over from other donors' samples. Each CDR3 is given with its conserved first and last residue. The D gene is left open where the match is weak. Clone size is given for some rows only: seen once, a few or many times, or a class if the clone is expanded.

>TRBV20-1|TRBD1|NA|TRBJ1-2|15
TGCAGTGCTAGAGAAACAGGGGGAGGCAACTATGGCTACACCTTC
CSARETGGGNYGYTF
>TRBV19|NA|NA|TRBJ1-2|15
TGTGCCAGTAGTATCCTGGGGACGGGACAAGATGGCTACACCTTC
CASSILGTGQDGYTF
>TRBV4-1|TRBD1|NA|TRBJ1-4|16
TGCGCCAGCAGCCAAGTTACAGGGGGCACTAATGAAAAACTGTTTTTT
CASSQVTGGTNEKLFF
>TRBV20-1|NA|NA|TRBJ2-2|12
TGCAGTGCTTCCCGGGCTACCGGGGAGCTGTTTTTT
CSASRATGELFF
>TRBV14|NA|few|TRBJ2-3|16
TGTGCCAGCAGCCAAAGGACTTCCCTAGGCACAGATACGCAGTATTTT
CASSQRTSLGTDTQYF
>TRBV27|NA|many|TRBJ1-2|13
TGTGCCAGCAGTTTCGGGCCTAACTATGGCTACACCTTC
CASSFGPNYGYTF
>TRBV19|NA|many|TRBJ1-5|17
TGTGCCAGTAGTATAATCCGGCCCGACGGGAGCAATCAGCCCCAGCATTTT
CASSIIRPDGSNQPQHF
>TRBV7-8|NA|many|TRBJ2-5|15
TGTGCCAGCAGCTTAGGCCAGGGGCTACAAGAGACCCAGTACTTC
CASSLGQGLQETQYF
>TRBV28|NA|NA|TRBJ1-4|14
TGTGCCACGGGTTACAGACGAGCAAATGAAAAACTGTTTTTT
CATGYRRANEKLFF
>TRBV27|NA|many|TRBJ1-2|12
TGTGCCAGCAGTTTATCCGGGAATGGCTACACCTTC
CASSLSGNGYTF